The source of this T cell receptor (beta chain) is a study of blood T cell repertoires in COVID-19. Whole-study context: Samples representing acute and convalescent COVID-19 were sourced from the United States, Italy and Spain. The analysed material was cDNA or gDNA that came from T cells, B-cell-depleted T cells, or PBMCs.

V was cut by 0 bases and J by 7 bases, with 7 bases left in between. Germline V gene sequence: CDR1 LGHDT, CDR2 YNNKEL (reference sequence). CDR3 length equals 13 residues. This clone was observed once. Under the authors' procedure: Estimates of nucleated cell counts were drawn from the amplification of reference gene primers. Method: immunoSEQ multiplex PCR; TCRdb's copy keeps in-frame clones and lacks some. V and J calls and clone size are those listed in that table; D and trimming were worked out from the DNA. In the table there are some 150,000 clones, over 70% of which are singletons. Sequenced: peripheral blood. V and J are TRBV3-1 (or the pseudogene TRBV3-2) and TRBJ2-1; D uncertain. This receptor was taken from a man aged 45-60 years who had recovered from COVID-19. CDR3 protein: CASSQDAQNEQFF. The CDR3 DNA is TGTGCCAGCAGCCAAGATGCGCAAAATGAGCAGTTCTTC.